Presented here are 19 T cell receptor beta chains from one specimen sequenced in a study of persistence of HIV-infected CD4 T cells. Lysates of CMV-infected fibroblasts at 9.5 to 10 ug/mL stimulated these cells. Sorting of responding CD4+ T cells relied on upregulated CD40 ligand together with CD69. No antigen has been assigned to these receptors. Sequencing used immunoSEQ version 4 in survey mode. Using immunoSEQ multiplex PCR, the repertoire was profiled, and TCRdb retains in-frame clones only, with some absent. The sample shows more than 10,000 clones, about 65% of them seen only once. The sequencing here drew on CD4+ T cells sorted from PBMCs after approximately 20-hour stimulation, taken from a patient who received antiretroviral therapy. All receptors derive from an adult man with HIV who was CMV-seropositive.

The chain couples TRBV6-6 to TRBJ2-7; 8 bases agree with TRBD1. The ends lost 1 base at V and 1 base at J; junction bases unmatched: 3. The CDR3 contains 15 residues. Germline V lookup: CDR1 MNHNY, CDR2 SVGAGI (reference sequence). CDR3 DNA: TGTGCCAGCAGTTACTGGGACAGGAGATCCTACGAGCAGTACTTC. Its translation is CASSYWDRRSYEQYF.

There are a few counts of this clone. The V call is TRBV7-3, the J call TRBJ1-3; D is unclear. CDR3 size: 15 residues. Looked up from germline, CDR1 is SGHTA and CDR2 is FQGTGA. Between the trimmed V and J ends, which lost 5 bases and 3 bases, there was a span of 14 bases. DNA of the CDR3: TGTGCCAGCAGCCTAAGTACTGGACTTGGAAACACCATATATTTT. This sequence encodes CASSLSTGLGNTIYF.

The chain has TRBV28 and TRBJ2-7, with 11 bases that match TRBD2. CDR1 is MDHEN and CDR2 is SYDVKM in the germline V gene. This CDR3 has 16 residues. The junction had 9 bases not matched to a gene; V was cut back by 5 bases and J by 3 bases. CDR3 sequence reads: CASSPPRLAGRYEQYF. The CDR3 DNA sequence: TGTGCCAGCAGTCCCCCGAGACTAGCGGGGCGCTACGAGCAGTACTTC.

J is TRBJ1-2 and V is TRBV12-3 or TRBV12-4, with 8 bases identical to TRBD1. The CDR3 is made up of 12 amino acids. Losses at the gene ends were 6 bases for V and 12 bases for J; bases not matched to a gene: 9. This chain's CDR3 is CASSRRQGRHTF. CDR3 in DNA: TGTGCCAGCAGCCGCAGACAGGGGCGGCACACCTTC.

The sample holds one count of this clone. The chain couples TRBV10-1 to TRBJ1-1; weak D call: TRBD1 (5 bases). Deletions cut 0 bases from V and 4 bases from J, with 9 bases between. The CDR3 loop spans 14 amino acids. The germline V gene encodes CDR1 WNHNN and CDR2 SYGVQD (reference sequence). The CDR3 DNA is TGCGCCAGCAGTGAGTCCGGGGCAGTCACTGAAGCTTTCTTT. It yields the protein CASSESGAVTEAFF.

This clone is termed medium-sized (0.01 to 0.1%). This chain joins TRBV5-1 and TRBJ2-3; TRBD2 matches 11 bases. The CDR3 is 16 amino acids. J lost 5 bases, V lost 0 bases, and 5 bases had no gene match. Germline-derived CDR1 and CDR2 are SGHRS and YFSETQ. The chain's CDR3 is CASSLVSGGALDTQYF. The CDR3 nucleotides read TGCGCCAGCAGCTTGGTTAGCGGGGGGGCCTTAGATACGCAGTATTTT.

The chain has TRBV5-5 and TRBJ1-6; D call uncertain. The germline gives CDR1 SGHKS, CDR2 YYEKEE (reference sequence). The V end lost 5 bases, the J end lost 10 bases, and 16 bases lay between the germline ends. The CDR3 runs 14 residues. The CDR3 DNA reads TGTGCCAGCAGTTTCGGGTGGGATGAATCACCCCTCCACTTT. Its translation: CASSFGWDESPLHF. Together with reference TRBV5-5 and TRBJ1-6, the CDR3 gives the full variable domain: DAGVTQSPTHLIKTRGQQVTLRCSPISGHKSVSWYQQVLGQGPQFIFQYYEKEERGRGNFPDRFSARQFPNYSSELNVNALLLGDSALYLCASSFGWDESPLHFGNGTRLTVT.

The chain joins TRBV6-5 to TRBJ1-4; no clear D. Germline loops: CDR1 MNHEY, CDR2 SVGAGI. V dropped 6 bases and J dropped 5 bases, with 13 bases sitting between them. The CDR3 runs to 14 residues. The CDR3 protein is CASSPTGINEKLFF. In nucleotides, the CDR3 is TGTGCCAGCAGCCCAACGGGTATCAATGAAAAACTGTTTTTT.

This rearrangement joins TRBV28 to TRBJ2-1; 11 nucleotides line up with TRBD1. The V segment lost 7 bases and the J segment 8 bases; nucleotides outside the gene matches: 10. The CDR3 is 15 amino acids. Germline loops: CDR1 MDHEN, CDR2 SYDVKM. In nucleotides, the CDR3 is TGTGCCAGCACTCCCGGGACAGGGGGGAGGTATGAGCAGTTCTTC. This gives the protein CASTPGTGGRYEQFF. Based on the CDR3 plus reference TRBV28 and TRBJ2-1, the full variable domain is DVKVTQSSRYLVKRTGEKVFLECVQDMDHENMFWYRQDPGLGLRLIYFSYDVKMKEKGDIPEGYSVSREKKERFSLILESASTNQTSMYLCASTPGTGGRYEQFFGPGTRLTVL.

The rearrangement joins TRBV19 to TRBJ1-5; 10 nucleotides agree with TRBD1. The junction had 12 bases not matched to a gene; V was cut back by 5 bases and J by 2 bases. This CDR3 is built from 18 residues. Germline loops: CDR1 LNHDA, CDR2 SQIVND (reference sequence). The CDR3 loop reads CASSSGTGVISGNQPQHF. The CDR3 DNA sequence: TGTGCCAGTAGTTCCGGGACAGGGGTGATATCGGGCAATCAGCCCCAGCATTTT.

The genes are TRBV11-2 and TRBJ1-3, with 9 bases identical to TRBD1. The CDR3 extends over 15 amino acids. Looked up from germline, CDR1 is SGHAT and CDR2 is FQNNGV. V was clipped by 5 bases and J by 4 bases; unmatched bases: 6. The CDR3: CASSILTGGGNTIYF. CDR3 nucleotides: TGTGCCAGCAGCATTCTAACAGGGGGCGGAAACACCATATATTTT.

This chain joins TRBV7-3 and TRBJ2-3; 9 bases are shared with TRBD1. Per the germline V gene, CDR1 is SGHTA and CDR2 is FQGTGA. The CDR3 runs to 14 residues. Losses at the gene ends were 5 bases for V and 7 bases for J; bases not matched to a gene: 7. CDR3 region: CASSRDRGFNTQYF. The CDR3 DNA sequence: TGTGCCAGCAGCCGCGACAGGGGGTTTAATACGCAGTATTTT.

This chain uses TRBV3-1 (or the pseudogene TRBV3-2) with TRBJ1-1; D is undetermined. CDR3 length: 14 residues. V was pared by 4 bases and J by 9 bases, with 18 bases between. Germline V lookup: CDR1 LGHDT, CDR2 YNNKEL (reference sequence). CDR3 sequence reads: CASSLSTGENKAFF. CDR3 DNA: TGTGCCAGCAGCCTTTCTACTGGGGAGAATAAAGCTTTCTTT.

This clone has more than one count but fewer than ten. This chain uses TRBV19 with TRBJ1-5; D is unresolved. The germline V and J ends were trimmed by 5 bases and 2 bases, with 13 bases remaining between them. This CDR3 region has 15 residues. Germline CDR1 LNHDA, CDR2 SQIVND (reference sequence). For the CDR3, the DNA is TGTGCCAGTAGTCACACCCGAGGCGGCAATCAGCCCCAGCATTTT. Translation: CASSHTRGGNQPQHF.

The chain uses TRBV18 and TRBJ2-5, with D possibly matching TRBD1 (5 bases). Trimming shortened V by 3 bases and J by 1 base, and 9 bases separated the two germline ends. Germline V lookup: CDR1 KGHSH, CDR2 LQKENI. This CDR3 region has 14 residues. CDR3 nucleotides: TGTGCCAGCTCACCCGTCAGGGCCCAAGAGACCCAGTACTTC. It yields the protein CASSPVRAQETQYF.

The CDR3: CASWGNSYEQYF. The CDR3 DNA is TGTGCCAGCTGGGGCAACTCCTACGAGCAGTACTTC. The gene calls are TRBV28 and TRBJ2-7; perhaps TRBD1 as D (5 bases). Trimming shortened V by 8 bases and J by 0 bases, and 8 bases separated the two germline ends. CDR3 length: 12 residues. CDR1 and CDR2 (germline): MDHEN, SYDVKM.

The chain joins TRBV7-2 to TRBJ1-3; weak D call: TRBD1 (5 bases). Germline CDR1 is SGHTA and CDR2 is FQGNSA. V was cut by 6 bases and J by 0 bases, with 12 bases left in between. The CDR3 has 15 residues. The DNA of the CDR3 is TGTGCCAGCAGTCTAGACGGACACTCTGGAAACACCATATATTTT. It translates to CASSLDGHSGNTIYF.

The rearrangement joins TRBV19 to TRBJ1-5; tentative D call: TRBD1 (5 bases). The germline gives CDR1 LNHDA, CDR2 SQIVND (reference sequence). CDR3 length: 15 amino acids. Trimming pared 4 bases from V and 2 bases from J, leaving 12 bases between. The CDR3 spells CASSNGGRGNQPQHF. CDR3 DNA: TGTGCCAGTAGTAATGGGGGTCGGGGCAATCAGCCCCAGCATTTT.

This chain connects TRBV29-1 to TRBJ2-7, with 8 bases that match TRBD1. Losses at the gene ends were 7 bases for V and 0 bases for J; bases not matched to a gene: 2. The CDR3 is 12 residues long. Germline loops: CDR1 SQVTM, CDR2 ANQGSEA. In nucleotides, the CDR3 is TGCAGCGCCGGACAGGGCTCCTACGAGCAGTACTTC. Residues: CSAGQGSYEQYF.